The sample holds a few counts of the clone carrying this T cell receptor beta chain. As yet, its antigen is unknown. Healthy Russian Caucasian donors spanned ages about 6 to 95 years. PBMCs, at least 7 million per sample, were isolated. This sample is drawn from a study of blood T cells in healthy people across ages. Study-wide context: In model experiments, template switching was able to capture about one barcoded beta molecule for every two T cells that were present.

Points from the study as a whole: A roughly linear age-dependent decrease characterized TCR beta diversity per million T cells.

The germline CDR1 and CDR2 sequences are LGHDT and YNNKEL (reference sequence). CDR3 length: 14 amino acids. The V end lost 3 bases, the J end lost 5 bases, and 13 bases lay between the germline ends. A sample-barcoded 5' primer and a J-beta primer mix were used in a second PCR of roughly 7 to 11 cycles. TCRdb redid the calling of the 5' RACE reads with MiXCR, one entry per CDR3 protein. Here the sample spans roughly 1.5 million distinct CDR3 sequences, 35% to 45% being singletons. The J gene is TRBJ2-5, the V gene TRBV3-1; D is undetermined. Sequenced input: blood. The TCR was taken from a woman between 18 and 30 years old in good health. This CDR3 reads CASSQGYVYETQYF. The CDR3 bases are TGTGCCAGCAGCCAGGGCTACGTCTATGAGACCCAGTACTTC.